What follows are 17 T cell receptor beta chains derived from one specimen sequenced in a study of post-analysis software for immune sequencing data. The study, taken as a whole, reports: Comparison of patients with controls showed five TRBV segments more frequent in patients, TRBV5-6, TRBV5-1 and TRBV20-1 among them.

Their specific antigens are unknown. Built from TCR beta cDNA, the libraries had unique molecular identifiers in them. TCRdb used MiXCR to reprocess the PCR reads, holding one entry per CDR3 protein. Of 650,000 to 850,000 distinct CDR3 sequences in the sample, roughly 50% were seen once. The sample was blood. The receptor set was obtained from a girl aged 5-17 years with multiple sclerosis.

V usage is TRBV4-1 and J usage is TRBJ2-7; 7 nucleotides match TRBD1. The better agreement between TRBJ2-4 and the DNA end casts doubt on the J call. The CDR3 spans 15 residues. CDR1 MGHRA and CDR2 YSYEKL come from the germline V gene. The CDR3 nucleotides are TGCGCCAGCAGCCAAGAAGGGGGCGCGGAAAACATTCAGTACTTC. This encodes CASSQEGGAENIQYF.

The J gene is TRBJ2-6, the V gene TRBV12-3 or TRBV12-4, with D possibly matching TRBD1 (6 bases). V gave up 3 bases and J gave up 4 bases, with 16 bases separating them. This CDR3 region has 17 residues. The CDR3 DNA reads TGTGCCAGCAGTTTTCAGGGGATCGCTTCAGGGGCCAACGTCCTGACTTTC. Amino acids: CASSFQGIASGANVLTF.

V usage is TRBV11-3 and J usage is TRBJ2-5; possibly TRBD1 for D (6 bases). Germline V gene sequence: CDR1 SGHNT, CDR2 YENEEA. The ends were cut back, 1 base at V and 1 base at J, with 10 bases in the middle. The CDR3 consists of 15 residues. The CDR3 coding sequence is TGTGCCAGCAGCTTAGGACAGGTGACCCAAGAGACCCAGTACTTC. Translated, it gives CASSLGQVTQETQYF. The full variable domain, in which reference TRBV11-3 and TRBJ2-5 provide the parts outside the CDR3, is EAGVVQSPRYKIIEKKQPVAFWCNPISGHNTLYWYLQNLGQGPELLIRYENEEAVDDSQLPKDRFSAERLKGVDSTLKIQPAELGDSAVYLCASSLGQVTQETQYFGPGTRLLVL.

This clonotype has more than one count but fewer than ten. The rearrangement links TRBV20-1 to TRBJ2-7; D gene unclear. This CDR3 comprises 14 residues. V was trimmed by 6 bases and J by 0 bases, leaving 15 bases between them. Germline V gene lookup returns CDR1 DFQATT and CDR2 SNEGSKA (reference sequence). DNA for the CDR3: TGCAGTGCCCCCAGGCAATTGCACTCCTACGAGCAGTACTTC. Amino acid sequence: CSAPRQLHSYEQYF.

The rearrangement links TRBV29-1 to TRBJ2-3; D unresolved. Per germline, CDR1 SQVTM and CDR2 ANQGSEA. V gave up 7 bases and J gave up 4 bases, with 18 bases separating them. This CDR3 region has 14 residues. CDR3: CSAPQIGNSDTQYF. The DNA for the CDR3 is TGCAGCGCCCCTCAAATCGGTAATTCAGATACGCAGTATTTT.

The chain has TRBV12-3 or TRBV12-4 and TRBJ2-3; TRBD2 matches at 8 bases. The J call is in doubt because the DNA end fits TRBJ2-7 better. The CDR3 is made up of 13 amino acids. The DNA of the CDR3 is TGTGCCAGCAGTTTGCCTAGCGGGCACGAGCAGTACTTC. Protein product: CASSLPSGHEQYF.

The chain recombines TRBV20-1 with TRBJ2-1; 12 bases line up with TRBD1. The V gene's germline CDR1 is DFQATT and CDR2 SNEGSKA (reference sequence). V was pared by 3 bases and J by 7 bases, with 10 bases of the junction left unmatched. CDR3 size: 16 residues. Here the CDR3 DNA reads TGCAGTGCTAGTACATGGGGACAGGGGGCCGGGAATGAGCAGTTCTTC. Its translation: CSASTWGQGAGNEQFF.

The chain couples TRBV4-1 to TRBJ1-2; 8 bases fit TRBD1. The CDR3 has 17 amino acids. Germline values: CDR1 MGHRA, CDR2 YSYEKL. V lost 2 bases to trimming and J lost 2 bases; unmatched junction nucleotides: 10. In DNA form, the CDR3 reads TGCGCCAGCAGCCAAATATCGGGGAGACAGGGGAACTATGGCTACACCTTC. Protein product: CASSQISGRQGNYGYTF.

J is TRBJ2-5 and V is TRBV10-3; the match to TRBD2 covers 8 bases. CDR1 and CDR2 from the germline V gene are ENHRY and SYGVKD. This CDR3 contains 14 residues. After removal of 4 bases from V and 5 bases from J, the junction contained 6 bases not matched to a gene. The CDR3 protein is CAISVREGGETQYF. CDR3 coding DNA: TGTGCCATCAGTGTACGGGAGGGCGGGGAGACCCAGTACTTC.

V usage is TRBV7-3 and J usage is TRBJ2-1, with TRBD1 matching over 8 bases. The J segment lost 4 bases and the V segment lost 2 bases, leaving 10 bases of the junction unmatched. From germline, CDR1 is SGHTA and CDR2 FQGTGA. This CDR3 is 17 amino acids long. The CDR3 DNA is TGTGCCAGCAGCTTAGACCCGCCGGGACAGGCTTACAATGAGCAGTTCTTC. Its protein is CASSLDPPGQAYNEQFF.

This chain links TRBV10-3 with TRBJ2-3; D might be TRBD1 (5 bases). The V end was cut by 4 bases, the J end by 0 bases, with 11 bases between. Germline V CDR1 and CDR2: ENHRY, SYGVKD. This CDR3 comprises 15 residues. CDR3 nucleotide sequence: TGTGCCATCAGTGCTCCAGGGATGAGCACAGATACGCAGTATTTT. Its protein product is CAISAPGMSTDTQYF.

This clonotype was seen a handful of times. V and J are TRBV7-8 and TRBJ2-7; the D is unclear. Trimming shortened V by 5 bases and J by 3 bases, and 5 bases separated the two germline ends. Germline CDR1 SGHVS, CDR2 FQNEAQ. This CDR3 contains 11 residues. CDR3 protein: CASSPIYEQYF. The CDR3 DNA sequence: TGTGCCAGCAGCCCCATCTACGAGCAGTACTTC.

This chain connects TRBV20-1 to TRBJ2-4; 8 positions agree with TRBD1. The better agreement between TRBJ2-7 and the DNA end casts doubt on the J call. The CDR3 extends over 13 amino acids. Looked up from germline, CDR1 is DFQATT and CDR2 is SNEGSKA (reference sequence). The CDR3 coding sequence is TGCAGTGCTGAAGTTGACAGGGGCTACGAGCAGTACTTC. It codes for CSAEVDRGYEQYF.

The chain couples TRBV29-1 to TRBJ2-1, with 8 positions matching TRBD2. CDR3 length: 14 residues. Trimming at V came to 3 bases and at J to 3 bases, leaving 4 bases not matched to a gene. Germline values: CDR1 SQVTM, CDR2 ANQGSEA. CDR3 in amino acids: CSVDREGYYNEQFF. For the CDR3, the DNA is TGCAGCGTTGACCGGGAGGGCTACTACAATGAGCAGTTCTTC.

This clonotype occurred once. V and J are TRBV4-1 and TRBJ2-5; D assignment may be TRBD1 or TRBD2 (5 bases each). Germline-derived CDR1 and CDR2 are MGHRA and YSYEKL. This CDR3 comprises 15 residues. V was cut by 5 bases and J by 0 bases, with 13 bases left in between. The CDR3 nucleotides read TGCGCCAGCAGCGCCCCGGGACCCTACCAAGAGACCCAGTACTTC. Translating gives CASSAPGPYQETQYF.

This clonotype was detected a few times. The CDR3, as DNA: TGTGCCAGCAGTTCCTATTACGGGGGAGAATCCCGCGAGCAGTACTTC. Protein sequence: CASSSYYGGESREQYF. This chain uses TRBV25-1 with TRBJ2-7; weak D call: TRBD2 (6 bases). Germline lookup yields CDR1 MGHDK and CDR2 SYGVNS. This CDR3 is 16 amino acids long. V lost 5 bases to trimming and J lost 6 bases, with 23 bases between them.

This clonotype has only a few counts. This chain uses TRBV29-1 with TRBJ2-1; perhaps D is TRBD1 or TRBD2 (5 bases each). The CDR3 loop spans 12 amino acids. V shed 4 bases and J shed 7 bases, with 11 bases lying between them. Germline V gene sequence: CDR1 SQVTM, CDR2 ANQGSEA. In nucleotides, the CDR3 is TGCAGCGTTGCCAGGGACCTGAATGAGCAGTTCTTC. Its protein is CSVARDLNEQFF.